This T cell receptor (beta chain) was sequenced during a study of T-cell reconstitution after alpha-beta-depleted transplantation in children. Points from the study as a whole: Some patients showed high day-60 TCRbeta diversity, which derived from surviving recipient T cells and thymic progenitors. T-cell numbers and diversity, one year after transplant, stemmed largely from T cells that were newly produced. Two months or so post-transplant, alpha-beta T cells reportedly derived from several hundred expanded graft clones.

In germline, CDR1 is SEHNR, CDR2 FQNEAQ (reference sequence). This CDR3 is built from 15 residues. The germline V and J ends were trimmed by 5 bases and 4 bases, with 15 bases remaining between them. Concerning this clonotype: Its cognate antigen is unknown.

For TCRbeta, the library was prepared with unique molecular identifiers. Via MiXCR, TCRdb re-called the PCR reads, giving one row per CDR3 protein. The repertoire includes fewer than 750,000 distinct CDR3 sequences, roughly a quarter of them detected once, and approximately 33% sits in the top ten. This sequence originates from a boy in the first two years of life with Wiskott-Aldrich syndrome, due to receive a stem cell transplant. The sample consisted of PBMCs, taken before TCRalphabeta/CD19-depleted stem cell transplant. This chain uses TRBV7-9 with TRBJ1-3; D possibly corresponds to TRBD1 (5 bases). The CDR3 coding sequence is TGTGCCAGCAGCGTAGATGGGACGGTCGGAAACACCATATATTTT. This encodes CASSVDGTVGNTIYF.